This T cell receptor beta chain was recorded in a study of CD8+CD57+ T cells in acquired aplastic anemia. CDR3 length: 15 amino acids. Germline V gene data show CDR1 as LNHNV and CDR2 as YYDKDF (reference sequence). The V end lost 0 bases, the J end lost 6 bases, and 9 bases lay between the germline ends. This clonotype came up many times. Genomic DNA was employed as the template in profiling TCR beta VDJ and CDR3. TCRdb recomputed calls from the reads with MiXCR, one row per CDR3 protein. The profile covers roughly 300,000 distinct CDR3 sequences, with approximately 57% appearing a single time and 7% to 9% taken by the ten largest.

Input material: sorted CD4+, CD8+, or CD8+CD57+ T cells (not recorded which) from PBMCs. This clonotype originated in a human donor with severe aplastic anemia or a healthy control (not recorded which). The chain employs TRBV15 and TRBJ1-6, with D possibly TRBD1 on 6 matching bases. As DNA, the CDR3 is TGTGCCACCAGCAGAGAGGCAGGGGCTAATTCACCCCTCCACTTT. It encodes CATSREAGANSPLHF.